A selection of T cell receptor beta chains follows, all from one sample in a study of T cells in Graves' hyperthyroidism and ophthalmopathy. TCRdb fed the multiplex PCR reads into MiXCR, producing one record per CDR3 protein. The sample carries approximately 690,000 distinct CDR3 sequences, about 20% recorded once. Sequences were obtained from blood. These receptors were obtained from a young man with Graves' ophthalmopathy. Each CDR3 is given with its conserved first and last residue. Each record gives: D gene, clone size, V gene, J gene, CDR3 DNA, CDR3 protein. D genes are given only for firm matches. Size is omitted from some rows. Given values are once, few, many or a class for expanded clones.

>.|.|TRBV12-3/TRBV12-4|TRBJ2-3
TGTGCCAGCACCCCGATTCTCACAGATACGCAGTATTTT
CASTPILTDTQYF
>.|.|TRBV30|TRBJ2-3
TGTGCCTGGAGTGTACGGCGGGCTAGCACAGATACGCAGTATTTT
CAWSVRRASTDTQYF
>TRBD1|few|TRBV29-1|TRBJ1-1
TGCAGCGTTGGAGGGACAGGGAACACTGAAGCTTCCTTT
CSVGGTGNTEASF
>TRBD2|.|TRBV24-1|TRBJ2-1
TGTGCCACCAGCTTCCCGGGACTAGCGGGAGTGGGTAATGAGCAGTTCTTC
CATSFPGLAGVGNEQFF
>.|.|TRBV10-3|TRBJ1-2
TGTGCCATCTCTAAAGCGGAGGGACAACTCCCATTTAACTATGGCTACACCTTC
CAISKAEGQLPFNYGYTF
>.|few|TRBV4-1|TRBJ1-6
TGCGCCAGCAGCCCGGGACACGATAATTCACCCCTCCACTTT
CASSPGHDNSPLHF
>.|many|TRBV13|TRBJ2-1
TGTGCCAGCAGCTCCACTACCGCGCAGCAGTTCTTC
CASSSTTAQQFF
>.|many|TRBV2|TRBJ2-1
TGTGCCAGCAGTGAGAGGCAGAAGAATGAGCAGTTCTTC
CASSERQKNEQFF
>TRBD1|few|TRBV6-5|TRBJ2-1
TGTGCCAGCAGTTGGACAGGGGCGTACAATGAGCAGTTCTTC
CASSWTGAYNEQFF
>TRBD1|many|TRBV28|TRBJ2-7
TGTGCCAGCATGAGGGACAGGGGATCCAGCTACGAGCAGTACTTC
CASMRDRGSSYEQYF
>TRBD1|.|TRBV15|TRBJ1-1
TGTGCCACCAGCGTCGGCAGGGGGGGCACTGGAGCTTTCTTT
CATSVGRGGTGAFF
>.|.|TRBV6-2/TRBV6-3|TRBJ2-7
TGTGCCAGCAGTTACTCTCCGGGTCCCCCGGCACACGAGCAGTACTTC
CASSYSPGPPAHEQYF
>TRBD2|.|TRBV7-9|TRBJ2-3
TGTGCCAGCAGCGGCGGAAGGACTAGCGGGAGTAATACGCAGTATTTT
CASSGGRTSGSNTQYF
>TRBD2|few|TRBV11-2|TRBJ2-7
TGTGCCAGTAGTATTCGCCTAGCGGGAGGCTCCTACGAGCAGTACTTC
CASSIRLAGGSYEQYF
>.|.|TRBV7-8|TRBJ1-1
TGTGCCAGCAGCTTAGGGGCGGGGGCTGAAGCTTTCTTT
CASSLGAGAEAFF
>TRBD2|.|TRBV4-1|TRBJ2-7
TGCGCCAGCAGCCAAGGCGGGCGGGACTACTCCTACGAGCAGTACTTC
CASSQGGRDYSYEQYF
>TRBD1|.|TRBV12-3/TRBV12-4|TRBJ1-5
TGTGCCAGCAGTTATAGGGACAGGGACCATAGCAATCAGCCCCAGCATTTT
CASSYRDRDHSNQPQHF
>TRBD2|many|TRBV28|TRBJ2-7
TGTGCCAGCAGTCACACTAGTGCGGGGGGAGAGCAGTACTTC
CASSHTSAGGEQYF
>TRBD2|.|TRBV28|TRBJ2-2
TGTGCCAGCCAGAGAGGGACTAGCATAGGGGAGCTGTTTTTT
CASQRGTSIGELFF
>TRBD2|many|TRBV3-1|TRBJ2-1
TGTGCCAGCAGCCCCATAGCGGGAGTCCAGAATGAGCAGTTCTTC
CASSPIAGVQNEQFF
>.|.|TRBV27|TRBJ2-5
TGTGCCAGCAGTCCCAGGCCAGGGGCACAAGAGACCCAGTACTTC
CASSPRPGAQETQYF
>.|.|TRBV20-1|TRBJ2-1
TGCAGTGCTCGTTACGCAACCTACAATGAGCAGTTCTTC
CSARYATYNEQFF
>.|.|TRBV20-1|TRBJ1-5
TGCAGTGCTAAGAGCAGCAATCAGCCCCAGCATTTT
CSAKSSNQPQHF
>TRBD1|few|TRBV24-1|TRBJ1-5
TGTGCCACCAGTGACAGGGGGAATCAGCCCCAGCATTTT
CATSDRGNQPQHF
>.|few|TRBV18|TRBJ2-3
TGTGCCAGCTCACTGTCGACACCCCAGATGGGGGATACGCAGTATTTT
CASSLSTPQMGDTQYF
>.|.|TRBV28|TRBJ1-4
TGTGCCAGCAGACAAGGGTACGAAAAACTGTTTTTT
CASRQGYEKLFF
>.|.|TRBV10-3|TRBJ2-6
TGTGCCATCAGTACTCAGGGGTTGTCTGGGGCCAACGTCCTGACTTTC
CAISTQGLSGANVLTF
>.|many|TRBV7-2|TRBJ2-3
TGTGCCAGCAGCCAGGGGACAGATACGCAGTATTTT
CASSQGTDTQYF
>.|many|TRBV11-2|TRBJ1-1
TGTGCCAGCAGCTCTCTAACCTCCAAAAAACGTGAAGCTTTCTTT
CASSSLTSKKREAFF
>.|few|TRBV3-1|TRBJ2-1
TGTGCCAGCAGCCAAGAAGAGCGGGCAAGCTCCTACAATGAGCAGTGCTTC
CASSQEERASSYNEQCF
>TRBD1|many|TRBV5-1|TRBJ2-1
TGCGCCAGCAGCTGGCGGGCAGGACAGGGTTACAATGAGCAGTTCTTC
CASSWRAGQGYNEQFF
>TRBD1|.|TRBV2|TRBJ2-2
TGTGCCAGGGTGGACAGGGTGTCCACCGGGGAGCTGTTTTTT
CARVDRVSTGELFF
>.|.|TRBV28|TRBJ2-7
TGTGCCAGCAGTGGTTTAGCGACCTACGAGCAGTACTTC
CASSGLATYEQYF
>TRBD2|few|TRBV20-1|TRBJ2-3
TGCAGTGCTCCTTCGAGGCGGGAGAACACAGATACGCAGTATTTT
CSAPSRRENTDTQYF
>TRBD2|many|TRBV20-1|TRBJ2-1
TGCAGTGCTAGGGTAGCGGGAGGGCGGAATGAGCAGTTCTTC
CSARVAGGRNEQFF
>.|.|TRBV6-2/TRBV6-3|TRBJ2-7
TGTGCCAACAGTTGGACTGGCTACGAGCAGTACTTC
CANSWTGYEQYF
>.|.|TRBV10-3|TRBJ1-4
TGTGCCATCAGTGAGGAGCTCCTGGATAATGAAAAACTGTTTTTT
CAISEELLDNEKLFF
>TRBD2|many|TRBV11-1|TRBJ2-2
TGTGCCAGCAGCACCGATAGCGGGACTTCCGGCGGGGAGCTGTTTTTT
CASSTDSGTSGGELFF
>.|.|TRBV27|TRBJ1-6
TGTGCCAGCAGCCGGGATTCCCTACCTAACTGGATTAAATCACCCCTCCACTTT
CASSRDSLPNWIKSPLHF
>.|.|TRBV27|TRBJ1-2
TGTGCCATCCCCTGTTTGGATGGCTACACCTTC
CAIPCLDGYTF
>TRBD2|many|TRBV5-1|TRBJ2-1
TGCGCCAGCAGCCCCGGACTAGCGGGAGCGGATGAGCAGTTCTTC
CASSPGLAGADEQFF
>.|many|TRBV11-2|TRBJ2-7
TGTGCCAGCACCGCTGGGAACTCCTACGAGCAGTACTTC
CASTAGNSYEQYF
>TRBD1|.|TRBV29-1|TRBJ1-1
TGCAGCGTTGCTCCCGGGACAGGGACCCCCACTGAAGCTTTCTTT
CSVAPGTGTPTEAFF
>.|few|TRBV7-6|TRBJ2-5
TGTGCCAGCAGCTGGGACGGGGAGACCCAGTACTTC
CASSWDGETQYF
>TRBD2|once|TRBV27|TRBJ2-4
TGTGCCAGCAGTTCCTTATTGACTAGCGGGACAAGGACCAAAAACATTCAGTACTTC
CASSSLLTSGTRTKNIQYF
>TRBD1|many|TRBV20-1|TRBJ2-1
TGCAGTGCTAGCCTCTATGGGACAGTCTCCTACAATGAGCAGTTCTTC
CSASLYGTVSYNEQFF
>TRBD1|few|TRBV29-1|TRBJ2-7
TGCAGCGTTGAAACAGGGGTATCCTACGAGCAGTACTTC
CSVETGVSYEQYF
>.|many|TRBV5-1|TRBJ1-4
TGCGCCAGCAGCCCCAGAGGACAGAATGAAAAACTGTTTTTT
CASSPRGQNEKLFF
>.|.|TRBV27|TRBJ2-5
TGTGCCAGCAGTTTTGTAGGAAGGGAGACCCAGTACTTC
CASSFVGRETQYF
>.|.|TRBV28|TRBJ2-7
TGTGCCAGCAGTTTGCTTCGCGACACCGCCTACGAGCAGTACTTC
CASSLLRDTAYEQYF
>TRBD1|.|TRBV5-6|TRBJ1-2
TGTGCCAGCAGCGCCCCGGGACAGCCCAACTATGGCTACACCTTC
CASSAPGQPNYGYTF
>TRBD2|many|TRBV6-2/TRBV6-3|TRBJ2-7
TGTGCCAGCAGTTCCGGGATGGGTAGCGGGAGCTTCTACGAGCAGTACTTC
CASSSGMGSGSFYEQYF
>.|.|TRBV3-1|TRBJ2-5
TGTGCCAGCAGCCAATTCTACTTTGGGACCCAGTACTTC
CASSQFYFGTQYF
>.|.|TRBV4-3|TRBJ1-4
TGCGCCAGCAGCCAAGAACTGACATCGGAAAAACTGTTTTTT
CASSQELTSEKLFF